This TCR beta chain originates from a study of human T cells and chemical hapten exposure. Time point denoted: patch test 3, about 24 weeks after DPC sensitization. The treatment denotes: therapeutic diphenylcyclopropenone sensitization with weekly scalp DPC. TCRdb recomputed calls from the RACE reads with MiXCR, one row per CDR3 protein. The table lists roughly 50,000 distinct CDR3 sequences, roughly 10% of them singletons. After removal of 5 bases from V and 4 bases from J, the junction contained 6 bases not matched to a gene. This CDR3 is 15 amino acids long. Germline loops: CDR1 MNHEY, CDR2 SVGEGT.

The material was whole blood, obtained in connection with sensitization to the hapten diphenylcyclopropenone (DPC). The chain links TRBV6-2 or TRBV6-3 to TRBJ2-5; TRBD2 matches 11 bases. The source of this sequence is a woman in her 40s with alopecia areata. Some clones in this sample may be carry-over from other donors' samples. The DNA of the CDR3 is TGTGCCAGCAGTCTTAGCGGGGGGGCCCCAGAGACCCAGTACTTC. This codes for CASSLSGGAPETQYF.